This record concerns one T cell receptor beta chain sequence. Its antigen has not been determined. Per-nucleotide qualities are absent, and no much larger clonotype sits a single base away. The donors were healthy, HIV-negative adults who had no recently reported acute infections or vaccinations. Only Caucasian adults living in Nashville, Tennessee, USA were represented among the donors. CD4+ T cells were enriched by magnetic negative selection; naive cells were then positively selected on CD45RA, and the negative fraction formed the memory subset. Blood was collected by leukapheresis, and PBMCs were isolated by Ficoll-Histopaque density gradient centrifugation and then cryopreserved in liquid nitrogen vapor phase. Analytical flow cytometry was used to check the purity and quantity of each magnetically sorted T cell population. Each sorted fraction had its genomic DNA isolated and then quantified by UV absorbance on a Nanodrop 2000c.

Spanning cysteine to phenylalanine, the CDR3 consists of 14 amino acids. Here the CDR3 DNA is all that survives: 42 bases in frame from base 1. Trimming removed 2 bases from V and 7 bases from J, leaving 14 bases between the germline ends. From the germline V gene, CDR1 is SGHVS and CDR2 is FQNEAQ. This sample is part of a study of shared clonotypes between healthy human individuals (TCRdb year 2020). In the study overall: A few men and two women, aged 18 to 49 years, made up the cohort. For each donor, CD4 naive and CD4 memory were each run on three plates, CD8 naive on two plates, and CD8 memory on one plate. To estimate repertoire size and how much clonotype sharing occurs between individuals, the study deeply sequenced the blood TCR repertoires of several healthy adults. Libraries were prepared and TCR repertoires were sequenced by different laboratories using diverse techniques, in order to increase sequencing depth and limit assay-specific biases. Per donor, leukapheresis produced somewhere between about 0.8 and 9.5 billion PBMCs. Findings and caveats that apply to the study as a whole: Because the study included a small number of donors, the genetic and exposure-history diversity represented was limited. Rarefaction of sorted-subset datasets indicated incomplete sequencing despite the large sequencing depth. Across four donors, about 5% of naive CD4, 3% to 3.5% of naive CD8, approximately 2.5% of memory CD4, and approximately 0.42% of memory CD8 clonotypes were shared. Sampling was restricted to blood, and TCR repertoires in tissues likely differ from the TCR repertoires found in blood. Clonotypes shared by all four sorted-subset donors showed higher generation probabilities than non-shared clonotypes. Larger estimated clonotype richness was generally found for naive subsets than for memory subsets. Pairwise subsampling indicated that sequencing depth was expected to affect the degree of clonotype sharing among donors.

Using the deep immunoSEQ assay, multiplex PCR amplified TCR CDR3 regions from genomic DNA. Extracted genomic DNA from each cell subset was distributed evenly across all wells of several immunoSEQ 96-well plates, and each plate was treated as a replicate. For sorted subsets, roughly 190 ng of genomic DNA, equivalent to 30,000 or so T cell genomes, went into each replicate PCR. The purified libraries were quantified using a Qubit 3.0 fluorometer, sized with a Bioanalyzer 2100, and then quantified again using the KAPA Library Quantification kit. Every immunoSEQ 96-well plate was sequenced on a dedicated single-read 150-cycle Illumina NextSeq 550 flow cell. As for the original processing: The immunoSEQ output contained only junctional sequences without quality scores, so filtering could not match that applied to full-length reads. Sequences were annotated with PyIR, a Python wrapper for IgBLAST v1.9, using IMGT germline references to assign V/J genes and CDR3. Reads were removed for weak V/J assignments (E-value above 1e-6), missing CDR3, stop codons, out-of-frame junctions, or ambiguous translated residues. A V3J clonotype was defined by an identical inferred V gene, J gene, and CDR3 amino acid sequence. Percentage overlap between repertoires was computed as shared unique clonotypes divided by the size of the smaller repertoire. Richness of each repertoire was evaluated using RTK rarefaction, the Chao1 estimator, and Recon v2.1 estimates of unobserved clonotypes. For all TCRbeta clonotypes obtained by the gDNA method from four donors, generation probabilities were computed with OLGA. In its TCRdb copy, this immuneACCESS table keeps in-frame sequences only and misses some clones. Where compared with another copy, unresolved V genes explain less than half of these, and the others have no known cause. V and J calls and clone size are given by that table; D and trimming were obtained from the DNA. Recorded for this sample are about 2.3 million clones; 85% to 95% of them occurred a single time. The ten largest account for around 0.38% of the sample.

The TCR comes from a man younger than 30 in good health. Some clones in this sample may be carry-over from other donors' samples. Sequencing was performed on naive CD4+ T cells from PBMCs. The cell subset or site label, read with the paper, signifies: CD45RA+ positively selected. The rearranged chain carries TRBV7-8 and TRBJ1-1, with the D gene not clear enough to name. The nucleotide sequence reads TGTGCCAGCAGCTTATTCGGGGTTATGGGTGAAGCTTTCTTT. It is translated as CASSLFGVMGEAFF.